This note documents a single TCR beta chain sequence. Its antigen is currently unknown. The data belong to a study of beta chain features in type 1 diabetes. Study-wide points: TCRB CDR3s were moderately but significantly shorter in Type 1 diabetes patients in all four CD4+ subsets.

Every isolated RNA sample was fully reverse transcribed, so sequencing captured expressed TCRB transcripts. Measured with immunoSEQ multiplex PCR; TCRdb has only the in-frame clones, and not every one. The sample has roughly 300,000 clones; 14% are singletons. The length of the CDR3 is 16 residues. Trimming removed 4 bases from V and 0 bases from J; junction bases left unmatched: 6. The germline CDR1 and CDR2 sequences are SGHNT and YYREEE (reference sequence). This receptor was obtained from a man aged 25 to 40 with type 1 diabetes. Sequencing was performed on naive CD4+ T cells from blood. V is TRBV5-4 and J is TRBJ2-4, with 8 nucleotides matching TRBD1. The CDR3 loop reads CASSPGQGLAKNIQYF. CDR3 bases: TGTGCCAGCAGCCCCGGACAGGGTTTAGCCAAAAACATTCAGTACTTC.